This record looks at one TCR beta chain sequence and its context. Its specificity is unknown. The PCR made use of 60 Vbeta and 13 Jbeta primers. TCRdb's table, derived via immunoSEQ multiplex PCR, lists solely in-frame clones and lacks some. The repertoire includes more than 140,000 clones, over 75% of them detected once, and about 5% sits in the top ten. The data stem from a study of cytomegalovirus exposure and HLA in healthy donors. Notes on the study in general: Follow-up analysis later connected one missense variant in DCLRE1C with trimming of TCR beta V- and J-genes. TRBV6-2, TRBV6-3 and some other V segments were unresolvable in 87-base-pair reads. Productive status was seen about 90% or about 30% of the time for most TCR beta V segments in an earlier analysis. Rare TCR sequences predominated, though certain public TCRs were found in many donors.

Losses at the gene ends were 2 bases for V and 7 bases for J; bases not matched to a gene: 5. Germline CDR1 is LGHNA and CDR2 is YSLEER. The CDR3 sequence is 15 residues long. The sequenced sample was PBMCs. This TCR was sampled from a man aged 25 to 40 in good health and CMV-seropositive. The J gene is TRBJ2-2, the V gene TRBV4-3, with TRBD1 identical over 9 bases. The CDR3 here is CASSQSQGAVGELFF. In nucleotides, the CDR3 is TGCGCCAGCAGCCAATCACAGGGGGCGGTCGGGGAGCTGTTTTTT.